One sample yielded the 28 T cell receptor beta chains listed below, sequenced in a study of radiotherapy plus CTLA-4 blockade in lung cancer. Produced via immunoSEQ multiplex PCR; TCRdb's table is partial and in-frame only. The repertoire holds 70,000 to 95,000 clones, with under 85% as singletons. The specimen comprised peripheral blood, sampled from a patient treated with radiotherapy plus ipilimumab. These receptors all come from a human donor with non-small cell lung cancer that progressed on radiotherapy plus ipilimumab.

This chain joins TRBV29-1 and TRBJ1-1; D is unresolved. Trimming cost V 3 bases and J 2 bases, with 13 bases left between them. The germline CDR1 and CDR2 sequences are SQVTM and ANQGSEA. The CDR3 totals 14 residues. The CDR3 region has the DNA TGCAGCGTTGACTGGTTGACGGCTAACACTGAAGCTTTCTTT. Its translation is CSVDWLTANTEAFF. Using reference TRBV29-1 and TRBJ1-1 for the parts outside the CDR3, the full variable domain is SAVISQKPSRDICQRGTSLTIQCQVDSQVTMMFWYRQQPGQSLTLIATANQGSEATYESGFVIDKFPISRPNLTFSTLTVSNMSPEDSSIYLCSVDWLTANTEAFFGQGTRLTVV.

The gene calls are TRBV1 and TRBJ2-7. TRBV1 is deemed a pseudogene. CDR3 length: 14 amino acids. CDR3 residues: CTSSHRREAKEQYF. CDR3 in DNA: TGCACCAGCAGCCACCGTAGGGAAGCTAAGGAGCAGTACTTC.

The rearrangement joins TRBV5-1 to TRBJ2-2; no reliable D call. This CDR3 contains 15 residues. Germline values: CDR1 SGHRS, CDR2 YFSETQ. The ends were cut back, 1 base at V and 1 base at J, with 8 bases in the middle. CDR3 coding DNA: TGCGCCAGCAGCTTGATCGAAAGGAACACCGGGGAGCTGTTTTTT. It encodes CASSLIERNTGELFF.

This clone has only one observation. The V gene is TRBV5-1, the J gene TRBJ2-2, with D possibly called TRBD1 or TRBD2 (6 bases each). Trimming left V 3 bases short and J 7 bases short, with 13 bases between. The CDR3 totals 14 residues. Germline values: CDR1 SGHRS, CDR2 YFSETQ. In nucleotides, the CDR3 is TGCGCCAGCAGCTCCAAAGGGGGGTTCGGGGAGCTGTTTTTT. It encodes CASSSKGGFGELFF.

V is TRBV6-1 and J is TRBJ2-7; TRBD2 matches 8 bases. The CDR3 spans 15 residues. V was clipped by 1 base and J by 2 bases; unmatched bases: 4. Germline loops: CDR1 MNHNS, CDR2 SASEGT. This CDR3 reads CASSEGGGGPYEQYF. The CDR3 coding sequence is TGTGCCAGCAGTGAAGGCGGCGGGGGGCCCTACGAGCAGTACTTC.

The rearrangement uses TRBV18 and TRBJ1-6; D is unclear. The CDR3 contains 17 residues. The germline gives CDR1 KGHSH, CDR2 LQKENI. Between the trimmed V and J ends, which lost 2 bases and 0 bases, there was a span of 11 bases. CDR3 nucleotide sequence: TGTGCCAGCTCACCAAGGACGCAGAGCTCCTATAATTCACCCCTCCACTTT. Its protein product is CASSPRTQSSYNSPLHF. Supplemented by reference TRBV18 and TRBJ1-6, the full variable domain reads NAGVMQNPRHLVRRRGQEARLRCSPMKGHSHVYWYRQLPEEGLKFMVYLQKENIIDESGMPKERFSAEFPKEGPSILRIQQVVRGDSAAYFCASSPRTQSSYNSPLHFGNGTRLTVT.

CDR3 protein: CATSNTGRGGGETQYF. As DNA, the CDR3 is TGTGCCACCAGCAACACAGGGAGAGGCGGTGGGGAGACCCAGTACTTC. The J gene is TRBJ2-5, the V gene TRBV15, with D perhaps TRBD1 (6 bases). Germline loops: CDR1 LNHNV, CDR2 YYDKDF (reference sequence). The germline V and J ends were trimmed by 4 bases and 5 bases, with 20 bases remaining between them. The CDR3 loop spans 16 amino acids.

The V and J genes are TRBV5-1 and TRBJ1-1; D uncertain. The CDR3 runs 13 residues. The ends were cut back, 1 base at V and 4 bases at J, with 8 bases in the middle. Germline V gene lookup returns CDR1 SGHRS and CDR2 YFSETQ. CDR3: CASSLNAPTEAFF. In DNA form, the CDR3 reads TGCGCCAGCAGCTTGAATGCCCCCACTGAAGCTTTCTTT.

This clone was detected only once. CDR3 coding DNA: TGTGCCTCACGACTAGATAGTGATACGCAGTATTTT. As protein: CASRLDSDTQYF. The chain has TRBV10-3 and TRBJ2-3, with D perhaps TRBD2 (6 bases). The CDR3 extends over 12 amino acids. V lost 11 bases to trimming and J lost 6 bases, with 15 bases between them. Per the germline V gene, CDR1 is ENHRY and CDR2 is SYGVKD.

The J gene is TRBJ2-1, the V gene TRBV7-2, with D perhaps matching TRBD2 (5 bases). Trimming took 2 bases from V and 8 from J, leaving 22 bases between them. This CDR3 spans 17 amino acids. Per the germline V gene, CDR1 is SGHTA and CDR2 is FQGNSA. CDR3 coding DNA: TGTGCCAGCAGCTTAACAGCACTAGGCCGGGCCGTTGATGAGCAGTTCTTC. Translating it yields CASSLTALGRAVDEQFF. The variable domain in full, with the rest retrieved from reference TRBV7-2 and TRBJ2-1, is GAGVSQSPSNKVTEKGKDVELRCDPISGHTALYWYRQSLGQGLEFLIYFQGNSAPDKSGLPSDRFSAERTGGSVSTLTIQRTQQEDSAVYLCASSLTALGRAVDEQFFGPGTRLTVL.

A word on this clone: A read error may produce the germline difference seen at one junction end. The gene calls are TRBV5-1 and TRBJ1-1; D is undetermined. In germline, CDR1 is SGHRS, CDR2 YFSETQ. The CDR3 spans 15 residues. Here the CDR3 DNA reads TGCGCCAGCAGCTTAAGGCCGGGCTTGAACAGTGAAGCTTTCTTT. Translated, it gives CASSLRPGLNSEAFF.

The genes are TRBV30 and TRBJ2-4; 11 nucleotides line up with TRBD2. CDR1 is GTSNPN and CDR2 is SVGIG in the germline V gene (reference sequence). The CDR3 runs to 20 residues. Losses at the gene ends were 2 bases for V and 0 bases for J; bases not matched to a gene: 15. CDR3 loop: CAWSLPPGASGRLAKNIQYF. CDR3 nucleotides: TGTGCCTGGAGTCTTCCGCCGGGGGCTAGCGGGAGGCTAGCCAAAAACATTCAGTACTTC.

The rearrangement uses TRBV18 and TRBJ2-3, with D possibly matching TRBD1 (5 bases). CDR3 length equals 17 residues. V gave up 2 bases and J gave up 0 bases, with 15 bases separating them. Germline CDR1 is KGHSH and CDR2 is LQKENI. The CDR3 here is CASSPSTATTSTDTQYF. The DNA of the CDR3 is TGTGCCAGCTCACCATCGACAGCTACCACTAGCACAGATACGCAGTATTTT.

The chain employs TRBV5-1 and TRBJ2-2; D is unresolved. The germline gives CDR1 SGHRS, CDR2 YFSETQ. The CDR3 has 12 residues. V lost 2 bases and J lost 3, with 2 bases in between. The CDR3 nucleotides read TGCGCCAGCAGCTTCGACACCGGGGAGCTGTTTTTT. Translating it yields CASSFDTGELFF.

The chain carries TRBV7-9 and TRBJ2-1; TRBD2 is a possible D gene (6 bases). The V end was cut by 7 bases, the J end by 3 bases, with 16 bases between. This CDR3 contains 15 residues. Germline CDR1 is SEHNR and CDR2 is FQNEAQ (reference sequence). CDR3 amino acids: CASTPPGTYYNEQFF. DNA of the CDR3: TGTGCCAGCACCCCACCCGGGACTTACTACAATGAGCAGTTCTTC.

The V gene is TRBV18, the J gene TRBJ2-2; D is uncertain. The germline V gene has CDR1 KGHSH and CDR2 LQKENI. The CDR3 consists of 12 residues. V was pared by 3 bases and J by 6 bases, with 5 bases between. The CDR3 is CASSPLPGELFF. The CDR3 nucleotides are TGTGCCAGCTCACCCCTCCCCGGGGAGCTGTTTTTT.

This chain uses TRBV5-1 with TRBJ2-7; 10 bases fit TRBD2. The CDR3 runs 15 residues. Germline lookup yields CDR1 SGHRS and CDR2 YFSETQ. V lost 0 bases to trimming and J lost 3 bases; unmatched junction nucleotides: 3. The CDR3 sequence is CASSLGTSGNYEQYF. CDR3 nucleotides: TGCGCCAGCAGCTTGGGAACTAGCGGGAACTACGAGCAGTACTTC.

The chain couples TRBV7-3 to TRBJ1-3; D remains unclear. V was cut by 5 bases and J by 0 bases, with 14 bases left in between. Germline V gene lookup returns CDR1 SGHTA and CDR2 FQGTGA. CDR3 size: 16 residues. This CDR3 is CASSPMGGSSGNTIYF. Written as DNA, the CDR3 is TGTGCCAGCAGCCCTATGGGAGGGAGCTCTGGAAACACCATATATTTT.

The chain uses TRBV9 and TRBJ2-7, with 8 bases identical to TRBD1. V trimming: 3 bases; J trimming: 5 bases; junction bases outside the gene matches: 7. Germline V gene data show CDR1 as SGDLS and CDR2 as YYNGEE. This CDR3 contains 14 residues. The CDR3 loop is CASSAGQGRNEQYF. CDR3 DNA: TGTGCCAGCAGCGCTGGACAGGGCAGGAACGAGCAGTACTTC. Together with reference TRBV9 and TRBJ2-7, the CDR3 gives the full variable domain: DSGVTQTPKHLITATGQRVTLRCSPRSGDLSVYWYQQSLDQGLQFLIQYYNGEERAKGNILERFSAQQFPDLHSELNLSSLELGDSALYFCASSAGQGRNEQYFGPGTRLTVT.

This chain links TRBV19 with TRBJ1-5; 11 nucleotides align to TRBD1. V gave up 5 bases and J gave up 7 bases; unmatched junction bases: 7. The germline gives CDR1 LNHDA, CDR2 SQIVND (reference sequence). CDR3 length: 15 amino acids. The CDR3 reads CASSVGQGGGQPQHF. The CDR3 DNA reads TGTGCCAGTAGTGTGGGACAGGGGGGAGGCCAGCCCCAGCATTTT.

About this clone itself: This same CDR3 is encoded by further DNA sequences in the sample. The gene calls are TRBV5-1 and TRBJ2-7, with no clear D. This CDR3 has 12 residues. CDR1 SGHRS and CDR2 YFSETQ come from the germline V gene. Trimming shortened V by 0 bases and J by 6 bases, and 7 bases separated the two germline ends. Written as DNA, the CDR3 is TGCGCCAGCAGCTTGGAGGTCGGCGAGCAGTACTTC. The encoded protein is CASSLEVGEQYF. The entire variable domain, with the rest obtained from reference TRBV5-1 and TRBJ2-7, is as follows: KAGVTQTPRYLIKTRGQQVTLSCSPISGHRSVSWYQQTPGQGLQFLFEYFSETQRNKGNFPGRFSGRQFSNSRSEMNVSTLELGDSALYLCASSLEVGEQYFGPGTRLTVT.

The CDR3 protein is CASSVNPRKGTEAFF. CDR3 nucleotide sequence: TGTGCCAGTAGTGTTAATCCCCGGAAGGGCACTGAAGCTTTCTTT. The chain combines TRBV19 with TRBJ1-1; D call uncertain. V dropped 5 bases and J dropped 4 bases, with 17 bases sitting between them. This CDR3 has 15 amino acids. The germline V gene encodes CDR1 LNHDA and CDR2 SQIVND (reference sequence).

This clone was detected a few times. V is TRBV5-6 and J is TRBJ1-4, with TRBD1 identical over 7 bases. This CDR3 comprises 13 residues. J lost 4 bases, V lost 5 bases, and 2 bases had no gene match. Germline CDR1 SGHDT, CDR2 YYEEEE. CDR3 nucleotides: TGTGCCAGCAGGGGACAGCATAATGAAAAACTGTTTTTT. This encodes CASRGQHNEKLFF.

The gene calls are TRBV19 and TRBJ2-1; 9 bases map to TRBD2. V was pared by 6 bases and J by 4 bases, with 4 bases of the junction left unmatched. The CDR3 totals 14 residues. Germline V lookup: CDR1 LNHDA, CDR2 SQIVND (reference sequence). The CDR3, as DNA: TGTGCCAGTAGATTGCTAGCGGGATACAATGAGCAGTTCTTC. Translated: CASRLLAGYNEQFF.

This chain links TRBV7-9 with TRBJ1-2, with TRBD1 matching 8 bases. CDR3 length: 13 amino acids. Germline CDR1 SEHNR, CDR2 FQNEAQ (reference sequence). The J segment lost 7 bases and the V segment lost 6 bases, leaving 7 bases of the junction unmatched. CDR3 residues: CASRSGGVGGYTF. The CDR3 bases are TGTGCCAGCAGATCAGGGGGCGTGGGTGGCTACACCTTC.

This chain links TRBV6-1 with TRBJ2-7, with D perhaps matching TRBD2 (7 bases). The CDR3 totals 11 residues. Germline V lookup: CDR1 MNHNS, CDR2 SASEGT. V was shortened by 8 bases and J by 7 bases, with 12 bases between the two germline ends. CDR3 sequence reads: CASRRGGEQYF. The DNA of the CDR3 is TGTGCCAGCCGAAGGGGGGGGGAGCAGTACTTC.

The rearrangement uses TRBV2 and TRBJ1-6; D may be TRBD1 (6 bases). Trimming stripped 1 base from V and 2 bases from J, with 12 bases between. The germline CDR1 and CDR2 sequences are SNHLY and FYNNEI. The CDR3 is 17 residues long. The CDR3 nucleotides read TGTGCCAGCAGTGAAGGGGGGGGCAGGCCCTATAATTCACCCCTCCACTTT. This codes for CASSEGGGRPYNSPLHF.

The chain couples TRBV5-4 to TRBJ1-2; 9 bases agree with TRBD1. Per the germline V gene, CDR1 is SGHNT and CDR2 is YYREEE (reference sequence). The length of the CDR3 is 16 residues. V gave up 5 bases and J gave up 0 bases; unmatched junction bases: 8. CDR3 sequence reads: CASSQDRGLANYGYTF. CDR3 bases: TGTGCCAGCAGTCAAGACAGGGGGTTAGCTAACTATGGCTACACCTTC.